The 29 T cell receptor beta chains presented below share a single source sample, sequenced in a study of T cells in Graves' hyperthyroidism and ophthalmopathy. Using RNA transcripts as the source, TCR beta CDR3 regions were amplified. RT-PCR in the first round (using the HTBI primer set) targeted the TCR CDR3. TCRdb called the multiplex PCR reads again in MiXCR, with one record for every CDR3 protein. The sample lists some 500,000 distinct CDR3 sequences; 13% to 15% were seen once. Sample: blood. These receptors all stem from a woman aged 18-30 years with Graves' hyperthyroidism.

The chain combines TRBV20-1 with TRBJ2-5; 10 positions match TRBD2. The CDR3 extends over 14 amino acids. Per the germline V gene, CDR1 is DFQATT and CDR2 is SNEGSKA (reference sequence). The ends lost 6 bases at V and 2 bases at J; junction bases unmatched: 6. The CDR3 spells CSAPLAGVQETQYF. As DNA, the CDR3 is TGCAGTGCCCCCCTAGCGGGAGTACAAGAGACCCAGTACTTC.

In its sample, this clonotype was seen a few times. V gene TRBV12-3 or TRBV12-4 combines with J gene TRBJ2-5; D gene ambiguous. This CDR3 has 15 amino acids. V lost 6 bases, J lost 5 bases, and 19 bases lay in between. CDR3 residues: CASSPPEGRLETQYF. The CDR3 DNA sequence: TGTGCCAGCAGCCCCCCGGAAGGAAGACTGGAGACCCAGTACTTC.

The gene calls are TRBV27 and TRBJ2-7, with D tentatively TRBD1 (5 bases). The CDR3 is 14 residues long. Trimming took off 2 bases at V and 4 bases at J, with 12 bases between the two ends. Germline V gene lookup returns CDR1 MNHEY and CDR2 SMNVEV (reference sequence). DNA of the CDR3: TGTGCCAGCAGTTTAGGCAGGGTGGGGTACGAGCAGTACTTC. It specifies CASSLGRVGYEQYF.

This clonotype was seen repeatedly, ten times or more. The J gene is TRBJ1-1, the V gene TRBV7-6, with D unresolved. CDR1 is SGHVS and CDR2 is FNYEAQ in the germline V gene. The V gene lost 2 bases and the J gene lost 7 bases, with 17 bases spanning the gap. The CDR3 has 15 residues. The CDR3 here is CASSLPYGKTREAFF. CDR3 in DNA: TGTGCCAGCAGCTTACCATACGGGAAAACCCGTGAAGCTTTCTTT. The variable domain in full, completed from reference TRBV7-6 and TRBJ1-1, reads GAGVSQSPRYKVTKRGQDVALRCDPISGHVSLYWYRQALGQGPEFLTYFNYEAQQDKSGLPNDRFSAERPEGSISTLTIQRTEQRDSAMYRCASSLPYGKTREAFFGQGTRLTVV.

This clonotype was detected ten times or more. The chain couples TRBV19 to TRBJ2-1; D may be TRBD2 (6 bases). CDR1 is LNHDA and CDR2 is SQIVND in the germline V gene (reference sequence). Trimming cost V 7 bases and J 6 bases, with 19 bases left between them. This CDR3 spans 15 amino acids. As DNA, the CDR3 is TGTGCCAGTACCGAGATACTAGCTTTAGGCAATGAGCAGTTCTTC. Amino acids: CASTEILALGNEQFF. Complete variable domain (other parts from reference TRBV19 and TRBJ2-1): DGGITQSPKYLFRKEGQNVTLSCEQNLNHDAMYWYRQDPGQGLRLIYYSQIVNDFQKGDIAEGYSVSREKKESFPLTVTSAQKNPTAFYLCASTEILALGNEQFFGPGTRLTVL.

This clonotype was seen many times. The V call is TRBV27, the J call TRBJ1-4; no definite D call. The V gene lost 4 bases and the J gene lost 0 bases, with 12 bases spanning the gap. This CDR3 is built from 16 residues. Germline CDR1 MNHEY, CDR2 SMNVEV (reference sequence). CDR3 sequence (DNA): TGTGCCAGCAGTTCCTCCCCCATTGCAACTAATGAAAAACTGTTTTTT. Its translation is CASSSSPIATNEKLFF.

J is TRBJ1-5 and V is TRBV10-2, with 7 positions matching TRBD1. Trimming cost V 3 bases and J 7 bases; bases outside gene matches: 12. Germline V gene sequence: CDR1 WSHSY, CDR2 SAAADI. The CDR3 sequence is 16 residues long. CDR3 loop: CASSDPGQAARQPQHF. The CDR3 coding sequence is TGCGCCAGCAGTGATCCCGGACAGGCGGCACGACAGCCCCAGCATTTT.

This clonotype was recorded at least ten times. The chain recombines TRBV6-1 with TRBJ2-6, with D unresolved. This CDR3 is built from 15 residues. Between the trimmed V and J ends, which lost 7 bases and 1 base, there was a span of 11 bases. The germline CDR1 and CDR2 sequences are MNHNS and SASEGT. CDR3 sequence: CASTILHSGANVLTF. In DNA, the CDR3 is TGTGCCAGCACCATCCTCCATTCTGGGGCCAACGTCCTGACTTTC.

This clonotype was seen repeatedly, ten times or more. The chain recombines TRBV30 with TRBJ1-1, with TRBD1 matching 8 bases. With V trimmed by 4 bases and J by 1 base, 8 bases remained unmatched. The CDR3 covers 15 residues. In germline, CDR1 is GTSNPN, CDR2 SVGIG (reference sequence). The chain's CDR3 is CAWTDREHWNTEAFF. CDR3 bases: TGTGCCTGGACGGACAGGGAGCATTGGAACACTGAAGCTTTCTTT. Based on the CDR3 plus reference TRBV30 and TRBJ1-1, the full variable domain is SQTIHQWPATLVQPVGSPLSLECTVEGTSNPNLYWYRQAAGRGLQLLFYSVGIGQISSEVPQNLSASRPQDRQFILSSKKLLLSDSGFYLCAWTDREHWNTEAFFGQGTRLTVV.

Many counts were recorded for this clonotype. The chain links TRBV27 to TRBJ2-7, with a weak D call TRBD1 (6 bases). The V gene lost 6 bases and the J gene lost 3 bases, with 12 bases spanning the gap. The CDR3 length is 13 residues. Germline CDR1 is MNHEY and CDR2 is SMNVEV (reference sequence). The CDR3 coding sequence is TGTGCCAGCAGACAGGACAGCCTCTACGAGCAGTACTTC. It translates to CASRQDSLYEQYF.

This rearrangement joins TRBV29-1 to TRBJ2-7; D is perhaps TRBD1 (5 bases). This CDR3 region has 12 residues. In germline, CDR1 is SQVTM, CDR2 ANQGSEA. V was pared by 4 bases and J by 5 bases, with 12 bases between. In nucleotides, the CDR3 is TGCAGCGTTGCCAGGGTGACCAACGAGCAGTACTTC. It encodes CSVARVTNEQYF.

Only a few counts were recorded for this clonotype. This rearrangement joins TRBV4-1 to TRBJ2-5, with D unresolved. The germline V gene encodes CDR1 MGHRA and CDR2 YSYEKL. V was pared by 6 bases and J by 5 bases, with 22 bases between. The CDR3 runs to 16 residues. CDR3 region: CASSQMNLGFSETQYF. The CDR3 DNA sequence: TGCGCCAGCAGTCAAATGAATCTTGGATTCTCCGAGACCCAGTACTTC.

V usage is TRBV6-9 and J usage is TRBJ2-6, with 14 nucleotides matching TRBD2. The CDR3 covers 20 residues. The ends lost 6 bases at V and 2 bases at J; junction bases unmatched: 12. Germline V gene lookup returns CDR1 MNHGY and CDR2 SVAAGI. DNA for the CDR3: TGTGCCAGCAGGCCCCCTGGGACTAGCGGGAGATTAGCTGGGGCCAACGTCCTGACTTTC. Encoded protein: CASRPPGTSGRLAGANVLTF.

This clonotype was picked up many times. The chain recombines TRBV29-1 with TRBJ2-7; the match to TRBD1 covers 9 bases. Germline CDR1 reads SQVTM; CDR2 reads ANQGSEA. V was clipped by 6 bases and J by 3 bases; unmatched bases: 3. CDR3 length: 12 amino acids. The CDR3 protein is CSVRQGDYEQYF. The DNA of the CDR3 is TGCAGCGTCAGACAGGGGGACTACGAGCAGTACTTC.

This clonotype has at least ten counts. The chain recombines TRBV7-9 with TRBJ2-5, with D perhaps matching TRBD1 (6 bases). With 1 base removed from V and 5 bases from J, the gap between germline ends came to 14 bases. Per germline, CDR1 SEHNR and CDR2 FQNEAQ (reference sequence). There are 15 residues in the CDR3. The DNA of the CDR3 is TGTGCCAGCAGCTTAGGCCAGGGGATAACGGAGACCCAGTACTTC. It translates to CASSLGQGITETQYF.

The chain combines TRBV27 with TRBJ1-5; 7 bases are shared with TRBD1. This CDR3 region has 17 residues. J was trimmed by 0 bases and V by 6 bases; bases with no gene match: 11. Germline CDR1 MNHEY, CDR2 SMNVEV (reference sequence). In nucleotides, the CDR3 is TGTGCCAGCAGCCTCAGGGGCGGACAGGTTAGCAATCAGCCCCAGCATTTT. It codes for CASSLRGGQVSNQPQHF.

The table lists this clonotype with many counts. The V gene is TRBV11-3, the J gene TRBJ2-3; D unclear. CDR3 length: 13 residues. In germline, CDR1 is SGHNT, CDR2 YENEEA. Trimming cost V 0 bases and J 5 bases, with 6 bases left between them. CDR3 nucleotide sequence: TGTGCCAGCAGCTTAGAGGCGGTAGATACGCAGTATTTT. This codes for CASSLEAVDTQYF.

The chain couples TRBV25-1 to TRBJ1-2, with no clear D. From germline, CDR1 is MGHDK and CDR2 SYGVNS. V dropped 0 bases and J dropped 8 bases, with 10 bases sitting between them. The CDR3 totals 13 residues. The chain's CDR3 is CASSEYRRYGYTF. CDR3 sequence (DNA): TGTGCCAGCAGTGAATATAGGAGGTACGGCTACACCTTC.

This clonotype has more than one count but fewer than ten. This chain connects TRBV20-1 to TRBJ1-4; tentative D call: TRBD1 (5 bases). The CDR3 loop spans 13 amino acids. The V end lost 6 bases, the J end lost 2 bases, and 10 bases lay between the germline ends. Germline V gene lookup returns CDR1 DFQATT and CDR2 SNEGSKA (reference sequence). Here the CDR3 reads CSAVQVTNEKLFF. CDR3 nucleotides: TGCAGTGCAGTACAGGTGACTAATGAAAAACTGTTTTTT.

This clonotype appeared many times. The genes are TRBV20-1 and TRBJ2-1, with D possibly TRBD2 on 6 matching bases. Germline CDR1 is DFQATT and CDR2 is SNEGSKA (reference sequence). Deletions cut 2 bases from V and 7 bases from J, with 15 bases between. There are 14 residues in the CDR3. The CDR3, as DNA: TGCAGTGCTAGACGGGGGACGGGGTGGAATGAGCAGTTCTTC. This gives the protein CSARRGTGWNEQFF.

This clonotype has a count of ten or more. This rearrangement joins TRBV28 to TRBJ1-1; D unresolved. The length of the CDR3 is 15 residues. V lost 2 bases, J lost 0 bases, and 10 bases lay in between. CDR1 MDHEN and CDR2 SYDVKM come from the germline V gene. This CDR3 is CASSLHAGLNTEAFF. The CDR3 DNA is TGTGCCAGCAGTTTACATGCGGGTTTGAACACTGAAGCTTTCTTT.

This clonotype was counted ten times or more. The V call is TRBV11-2, the J call TRBJ2-1, with D unclear. The CDR3 consists of 16 residues. The germline CDR1 and CDR2 sequences are SGHAT and FQNNGV. Trimming removed 1 base at V and 10 bases at J, with 20 bases between. The CDR3 nucleotides are TGTGCCAGCAGCTTAGTGTCTCCCCAAGCCTATGGCGAGCAGTTCTTC. It is translated as CASSLVSPQAYGEQFF.

This clonotype occurred many times. V is TRBV5-1 and J is TRBJ2-1; 9 positions agree with TRBD1. Germline-derived CDR1 and CDR2 are SGHRS and YFSETQ. Losses at the gene ends were 2 bases for V and 4 bases for J; bases not matched to a gene: 4. This CDR3 region has 15 residues. The DNA for the CDR3 is TGCGCCAGCAGCTTTCAGACAGGGGGATACAATGAGCAGTTCTTC. Translation: CASSFQTGGYNEQFF. The entire variable domain, with the rest obtained from reference TRBV5-1 and TRBJ2-1, is as follows: KAGVTQTPRYLIKTRGQQVTLSCSPISGHRSVSWYQQTPGQGLQFLFEYFSETQRNKGNFPGRFSGRQFSNSRSEMNVSTLELGDSALYLCASSFQTGGYNEQFFGPGTRLTVL.

The V gene is TRBV24-1, the J gene TRBJ1-5, with a tentative D call TRBD1 (6 bases). The CDR3 spans 15 residues. Looked up from germline, CDR1 is KGHDR and CDR2 is SFDVKD. Trimming cost V 5 bases and J 4 bases, with 14 bases left between them. This chain's CDR3 is CATSGPQGPNQPQHF. CDR3 DNA sequence: TGTGCCACCAGTGGCCCACAGGGTCCAAATCAGCCCCAGCATTTT.

V usage is TRBV7-8 and J usage is TRBJ2-2; 7 positions match TRBD1. Germline assignment: CDR1 SGHVS and CDR2 FQNEAQ. The CDR3 contains 15 residues. The J segment lost 4 bases and the V segment lost 4 bases, leaving 6 bases of the junction unmatched. The chain's CDR3 is CASSSPDRVTGELFF. The CDR3 DNA is TGTGCCAGCAGCTCTCCAGACAGGGTCACCGGGGAGCTGTTTTTT.

There are many counts of this clonotype. The genes are TRBV27 and TRBJ2-1; D not resolved. The CDR3 spans 15 residues. V lost 3 bases, J lost 0 bases, and 9 bases lay in between. Germline lookup yields CDR1 MNHEY and CDR2 SMNVEV (reference sequence). The CDR3 bases are TGTGCCAGCAGTTTCGGGTCGAGCTCCTACAATGAGCAGTTCTTC. Encoded protein: CASSFGSSSYNEQFF.

The chain combines TRBV20-1 with TRBJ1-6; perhaps TRBD1 as D (5 bases). The CDR3 is made up of 18 amino acids. V was pared by 0 bases and J by 0 bases, with 15 bases between. Germline CDR1 reads DFQATT; CDR2 reads SNEGSKA (reference sequence). CDR3 amino acids: CSARDPGPTSSYNSPLHF. CDR3 nucleotides: TGCAGTGCTAGAGATCCGGGACCGACGAGCTCCTATAATTCACCCCTCCACTTT.

This clonotype was observed a handful of times. Given a much more abundant clone one base away, this may be a read error. This rearrangement joins TRBV5-1 to TRBJ1-1; D gene uncertain. The CDR3 runs to 14 residues. Germline-derived CDR1 and CDR2 are SGHRS and YFSETQ. CDR3 protein: CVSSLGVSNTEAFF. The CDR3 DNA follows: TGCGTCAGCAGCTTGGGAGTCTCGAACACTGAAGCTTTCTTT.

This clonotype occurred many times. This sequence joins TRBV20-1 and TRBJ2-7; 9 nucleotides line up with TRBD2. The CDR3 totals 15 residues. Trimming at V came to 3 bases and at J to 5 bases, leaving 11 bases not matched to a gene. Germline CDR1 is DFQATT and CDR2 is SNEGSKA (reference sequence). The CDR3 spells CSASISGRSAHEQYF. CDR3 in DNA: TGCAGTGCTAGCATAAGCGGGAGGTCGGCCCACGAGCAGTACTTC.